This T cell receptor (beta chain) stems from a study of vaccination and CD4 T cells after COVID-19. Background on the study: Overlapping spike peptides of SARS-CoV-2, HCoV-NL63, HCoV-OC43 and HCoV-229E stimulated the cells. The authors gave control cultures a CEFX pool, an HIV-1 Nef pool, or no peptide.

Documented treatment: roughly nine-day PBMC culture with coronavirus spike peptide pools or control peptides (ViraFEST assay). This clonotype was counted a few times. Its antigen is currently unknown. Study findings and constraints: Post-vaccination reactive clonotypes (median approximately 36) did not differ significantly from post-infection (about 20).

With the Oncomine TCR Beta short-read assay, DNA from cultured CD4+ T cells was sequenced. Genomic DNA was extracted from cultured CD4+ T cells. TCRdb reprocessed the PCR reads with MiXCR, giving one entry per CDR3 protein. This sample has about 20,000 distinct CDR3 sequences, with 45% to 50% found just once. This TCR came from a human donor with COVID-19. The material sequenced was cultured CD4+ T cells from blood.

CDR3 sequence (DNA): TGTGCCACCAGCAGAGACGGGAGTCAAGAGACCCAGTACTTC. Protein: CATSRDGSQETQYF. The V gene is TRBV15, the J gene TRBJ2-5; tentative D call: TRBD2 (6 bases). From germline, CDR1 is LNHNV and CDR2 YYDKDF (reference sequence). Trimming left V 0 bases short and J 2 bases short, with 7 bases between. CDR3 length equals 14 residues. The complete variable domain, with remaining parts taken from reference TRBV15 and TRBJ2-5, reads DAMVIQNPRYQVTQFGKPVTLSCSQTLNHNVMYWYQQKSSQAPKLLFHYYDKDFNNEADTPDNFQSRRPNTSFCFLDIRSPGLGDTAMYLCATSRDGSQETQYFGPGTRLLVL.